The clone carrying this TCR beta chain was found many times. Relative to the germline gene, one junction end is altered; a read error may explain this. Quantitative 5'-RACE with molecular barcodes produced the TCR beta libraries. TCRdb used MiXCR to reprocess the 5' RACE reads, holding one entry per CDR3 protein. The sample includes about 300,000 distinct CDR3 sequences, around a tenth seen only once; the top ten take roughly 9.5%. Germline V gene lookup returns CDR1 SSHAT and CDR2 FNYEAQ (reference sequence). This CDR3 has 18 amino acids. This record comes from a study of CD8 T cells in ankylosing spondylitis.

The TCR comes from a female donor with ankylosing spondylitis or in good health (not recorded which). Material: blood, either unsorted or a sorted T cell fraction (not recorded which). This sequence joins TRBV7-7 and TRBJ2-6; TRBD1 might be the D (5 bases). Written as DNA, the CDR3 is TGTGCTAGCAGCTTAGGGGCCACAGGCCTCTCTGGGGCCAACGTCCTGACTTTC. Translating gives CASSLGATGLSGANVLTF.